This T cell receptor (beta chain) was sequenced in a study of cytomegalovirus exposure and HLA in healthy donors. Both 60 Vbeta primers and 13 Jbeta primers went into the PCR. Sequencing was performed with immunoSEQ multiplex PCR; in TCRdb, only in-frame clones are kept and a portion is missing. The sample lists 150,000 or so clones, less than 65% occurring once. This clone was picked up a small number of times. Sequencing used PBMCs. The clonotype was recovered from a woman aged 25 to 45 in good health and CMV-seropositive.

In DNA, the CDR3 is TGTGCCAGCAGACCTACTAGCGCCAATGAGCAGTTCTTC. Translation gives CASRPTSANEQFF. The gene calls are TRBV6-5 and TRBJ2-1; 7 bases are a match to TRBD2. Germline V gene sequence: CDR1 MNHEY, CDR2 SVGAGI. Trimming cost V 6 bases and J 6 bases; bases outside gene matches: 5. The CDR3 spans 13 residues.